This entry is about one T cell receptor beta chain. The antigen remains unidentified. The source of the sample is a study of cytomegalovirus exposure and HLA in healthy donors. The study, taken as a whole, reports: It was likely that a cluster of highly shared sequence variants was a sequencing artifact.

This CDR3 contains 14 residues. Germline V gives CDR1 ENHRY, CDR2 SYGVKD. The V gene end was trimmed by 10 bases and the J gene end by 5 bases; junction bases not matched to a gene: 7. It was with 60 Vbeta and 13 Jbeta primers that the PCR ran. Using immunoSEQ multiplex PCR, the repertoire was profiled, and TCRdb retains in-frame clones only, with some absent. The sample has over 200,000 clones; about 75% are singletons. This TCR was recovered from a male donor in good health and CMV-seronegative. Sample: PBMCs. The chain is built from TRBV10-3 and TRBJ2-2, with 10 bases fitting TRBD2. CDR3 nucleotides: TGTGCCAGCAGGACGACTAGCGGGACCGGGGAGCTGTTTTTT. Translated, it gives CASRTTSGTGELFF.